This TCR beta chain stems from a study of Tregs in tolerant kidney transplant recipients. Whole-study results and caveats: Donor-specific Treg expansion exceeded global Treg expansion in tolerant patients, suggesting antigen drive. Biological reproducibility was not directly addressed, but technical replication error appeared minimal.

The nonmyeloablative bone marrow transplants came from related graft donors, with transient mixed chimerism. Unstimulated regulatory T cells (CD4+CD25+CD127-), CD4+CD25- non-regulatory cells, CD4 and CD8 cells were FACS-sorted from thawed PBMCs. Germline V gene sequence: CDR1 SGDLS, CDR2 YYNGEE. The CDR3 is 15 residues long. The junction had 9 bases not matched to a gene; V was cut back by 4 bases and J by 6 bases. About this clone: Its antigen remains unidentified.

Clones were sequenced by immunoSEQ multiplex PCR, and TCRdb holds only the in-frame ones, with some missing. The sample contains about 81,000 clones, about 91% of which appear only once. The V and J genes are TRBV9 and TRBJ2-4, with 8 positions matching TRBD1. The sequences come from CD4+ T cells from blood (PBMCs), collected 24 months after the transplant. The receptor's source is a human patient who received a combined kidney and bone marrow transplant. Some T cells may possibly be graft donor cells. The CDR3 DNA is TGTGCCAGCAGCCCCGGCCAGGGGGCAGGAAACATTCAGTACTTC. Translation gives CASSPGQGAGNIQYF.